This T cell receptor beta chain was captured in a study of radiation and T cells in renal cell carcinoma. Whole-study results and caveats: Top tumor clonotypes rose in blood 2 weeks post-radiation, then contracted.

As for this clone: Its antigen remains unidentified.

Using immunoSEQ multiplex PCR, the repertoire was profiled, and TCRdb retains in-frame clones only, with some absent. The sample contains 15,000 to 20,000 clones, 50% of which appear only once. CDR3 length equals 14 residues. Germline V CDR1 and CDR2: MGHDK, SYGVNS. V was pared by 5 bases and J by 4 bases, with 12 bases between. The treatment is: 15 Gy SBRT to primary tumor, nephrectomy 4 weeks later. Clear cell pathology was present in this patient's renal cell carcinoma. The chain links TRBV25-1 to TRBJ1-3; D remains ambiguous. The source of this sequence is an older woman with renal cell carcinoma. The input for sequencing was tumor tissue, taken from a patient whose treatment included radiotherapy and nephrectomy. Here the CDR3 reads CASSPPLTGNTIYF. In DNA form, the CDR3 reads TGTGCCAGCAGTCCCCCGTTGACGGGAAACACCATATATTTT.